The 25 T cell receptor beta chains presented below share a single source sample, sequenced in a study of cytomegalovirus exposure and HLA in healthy donors. Primers: 60 Vbeta forward and 13 Jbeta reverse. Measured with immunoSEQ multiplex PCR; TCRdb has only the in-frame clones, and not every one. The sample lists approximately 170,000 clones; approximately 83% were seen once. Specimen: PBMCs. All receptors come from a boy aged 2 to 10 in good health and CMV-seronegative.

The chain has TRBV5-1 and TRBJ1-1; D call uncertain. CDR1 is SGHRS and CDR2 is YFSETQ in the germline V gene. The CDR3 consists of 12 residues. Trimming took 0 bases from V and 5 from J, leaving 5 bases between them. The CDR3 reads CASSLDGTEAFF. In DNA, the CDR3 is TGCGCCAGCAGCTTGGACGGGACTGAAGCTTTCTTT.

Worth noting for this clone: One end of the junction fails to match germline, which may point to a read error. The rearrangement uses TRBV7-9 and TRBJ1-1; 7 bases line up with TRBD1. The germline V gene encodes CDR1 SEHNR and CDR2 FQNEAQ (reference sequence). The CDR3 spans 15 residues. CDR3 in DNA: TGTTCCAGCAGCCAAGACAGGGCCGGAAACACTGAAGCTTTCTTT. As protein: CSSSQDRAGNTEAFF.

This clone was observed a handful of times. The V call is TRBV2, the J call TRBJ2-3; D is perhaps TRBD2 (5 bases). V was trimmed by 8 bases and J by 0 bases, leaving 12 bases between them. There are 14 residues in the CDR3. Germline loops: CDR1 SNHLY, CDR2 FYNNEI. The CDR3 region has the DNA TGTGCCAGCCGGAGGAACCCTAGCACAGATACGCAGTATTTT. Residues: CASRRNPSTDTQYF.

A word on this clone: Since no conserved phenylalanine or tryptophan closes the CDR3, a read error is the likely cause. No DNA is shown, since the ends of the CDR3 on it are uncertain; the CDR3 is the one TCRdb lists. The rearrangement uses TRBV10-1 and TRBJ1-1; no check of the table's D call, TRBD1, against the DNA was made. The CDR3 length equals 11 residues, ends included. CDR1 is WNHNN, CDR2 SYGVQD, per germline (reference sequence). The CDR3 region is CASRARPDRLQ.

The V gene is TRBV6-6, the J gene TRBJ2-5; 8 nucleotides line up with TRBD1. This CDR3 spans 15 amino acids. CDR1 MNHNY and CDR2 SVGAGI come from the germline V gene (reference sequence). With V trimmed by 5 bases and J by 5 bases, 10 bases remained unmatched. CDR3 region: CASSTDRDRPETQYF. For the CDR3, the DNA is TGTGCCAGCAGTACGGACAGGGACAGACCTGAGACCCAGTACTTC.

This chain links TRBV6-6 with TRBJ2-1, with a tentative D call TRBD1 (5 bases). From germline, CDR1 is MNHNY and CDR2 SVGAGI (reference sequence). This CDR3 contains 16 residues. V was pared by 6 bases and J by 1 base, with 16 bases between. CDR3 amino acids: CASRHGQTSSYNEQFF. The CDR3 region has the DNA TGTGCCAGCAGACACGGACAAACGAGTTCCTACAATGAGCAGTTCTTC.

The rearrangement uses TRBV4-3 and TRBJ2-1; 10 positions match TRBD2. The V segment lost 0 bases and the J segment 4 bases; nucleotides outside the gene matches: 3. CDR3 length: 16 residues. Germline CDR1 and CDR2: LGHNA and YSLEER. The CDR3 DNA reads as TGCGCCAGCAGCCAAGATGGGACTAGCGAATACAATGAGCAGTTCTTC. It is translated as CASSQDGTSEYNEQFF.

This clone appeared a single time. The genes are TRBV6-1 and TRBJ1-4, with 7 positions matching TRBD1. The CDR3 spans 15 residues. V shed 8 bases, J shed 6 bases, and the junction held 12 bases outside the gene matches. CDR1 and CDR2 (germline): MNHNS, SASEGT. The CDR3 region has the DNA TGTGCCAGCGCGACAGGGTGGGGCGAAGATGAAAAACTGTTTTTT. This encodes CASATGWGEDEKLFF.

The chain employs TRBV6-6 and TRBJ2-7; tentative D call: TRBD2 (6 bases). V lost 6 bases and J 3 bases, leaving 15 bases between the germline ends. Germline V gene lookup returns CDR1 MNHNY and CDR2 SVGAGI (reference sequence). The CDR3 totals 14 residues. CDR3 coding DNA: TGTGCCAGCAGCCCCTTAGGCGGGAACTACGAGCAGTACTTC. Its protein is CASSPLGGNYEQYF.

This rearrangement joins TRBV5-1 to TRBJ1-1; 11 bases are shared with TRBD1. Germline assignment: CDR1 SGHRS and CDR2 YFSETQ. The V gene end was trimmed by 7 bases and the J gene end by 3 bases; junction bases not matched to a gene: 8. The CDR3 totals 15 residues. The CDR3 coding sequence is TGCGCCAGCGGACAGGGGGCTTTTCGGGACACTGAAGCTTTCTTT. Residues: CASGQGAFRDTEAFF. The variable domain in full, completed from reference TRBV5-1 and TRBJ1-1, reads KAGVTQTPRYLIKTRGQQVTLSCSPISGHRSVSWYQQTPGQGLQFLFEYFSETQRNKGNFPGRFSGRQFSNSRSEMNVSTLELGDSALYLCASGQGAFRDTEAFFGQGTRLTVV.

The V call is TRBV4-2, the J call TRBJ2-1, with 10 bases that match TRBD2. V shed 0 bases and J 4 bases; nucleotides not matched to a gene: 6. The CDR3 totals 17 residues. The V gene's germline CDR1 is LGHNA and CDR2 YNFKEQ. CDR3 amino acids: CASSQEFATSGYNEQFF. The CDR3, as DNA: TGTGCCAGCAGCCAAGAGTTCGCGACTAGCGGGTACAATGAGCAGTTCTTC.

The chain recombines TRBV5-1 with TRBJ2-1; perhaps TRBD2 as D (6 bases). The CDR3 extends over 18 amino acids. Looked up from germline, CDR1 is SGHRS and CDR2 is YFSETQ. Trimming took off 1 base at V and 5 bases at J, with 22 bases between the two ends. The CDR3 spells CASSLMGLYGSGNNEQFF. CDR3 coding DNA: TGCGCCAGCAGCTTGATGGGACTCTATGGCTCGGGTAACAATGAGCAGTTCTTC.

The gene calls are TRBV15 and TRBJ2-6, with 8 bases identical to TRBD1. J lost 4 bases, V lost 0 bases, and 8 bases had no gene match. This CDR3 contains 18 residues. Germline CDR1 LNHNV, CDR2 YYDKDF (reference sequence). The CDR3 protein is CATSRDMRTGSGANVLTF. CDR3 coding DNA: TGTGCCACCAGCAGAGATATGCGGACAGGGTCCGGGGCCAACGTCCTGACTTTC.

The chain carries TRBV25-1 and TRBJ1-2; D remains unclear. Germline V CDR1 and CDR2: MGHDK, SYGVNS. V lost 3 bases to trimming and J lost 4 bases, with 6 bases between them. This CDR3 is 12 amino acids long. The CDR3 protein is CASSETPYGYTF. CDR3 nucleotides: TGTGCCAGCAGTGAGACTCCCTATGGCTACACCTTC.

The V gene is TRBV7-2, the J gene TRBJ2-1, with D uncertain. There are 15 residues in the CDR3. CDR1 is SGHTA and CDR2 is FQGNSA in the germline V gene. The V and J ends lost 1 base and 0 bases respectively, with 7 bases between them. The CDR3 DNA reads TGTGCCAGCAGCTTAGATATTTTCTCCTACAATGAGCAGTTCTTC. Translated: CASSLDIFSYNEQFF.

J is TRBJ2-1 and V is TRBV4-1, with D perhaps matching TRBD2 (5 bases). The germline CDR1 and CDR2 sequences are MGHRA and YSYEKL. This CDR3 region has 14 residues. V was cut by 1 base and J by 7 bases, with 11 bases left in between. The CDR3 DNA sequence: TGCGCCAGCAGCCAAGTTAGCGCGAGGAATGAGCAGTTCTTC. Translated: CASSQVSARNEQFF.

The rearrangement links TRBV2 to TRBJ1-2; no clear D gene. Germline CDR1 and CDR2: SNHLY and FYNNEI. The CDR3 spans 15 residues. V was pared by 4 bases and J by 0 bases, with 12 bases between. CDR3 loop: CASSGAREANYGYTF. The CDR3 region has the DNA TGTGCCAGCAGTGGTGCCCGAGAAGCTAACTATGGCTACACCTTC. The full variable domain, with the rest looked up from reference TRBV2 and TRBJ1-2, is EPEVTQTPSHQVTQMGQEVILRCVPISNHLYFYWYRQILGQKVEFLVSFYNNEISEKSEIFDDQFSVERPDGSNFTLKIRSTKLEDSAMYFCASSGAREANYGYTFGSGTRLTVV.

The chain is built from TRBV5-6 and TRBJ1-1; 8 nucleotides agree with TRBD1. The CDR3 has 17 residues. Germline CDR1 SGHDT, CDR2 YYEEEE. V was clipped by 1 base and J by 0 bases; unmatched bases: 8. The CDR3 sequence is CASSLWQGAVLNTEAFF. In DNA form, the CDR3 reads TGTGCCAGCAGCTTGTGGCAGGGGGCGGTTTTGAACACTGAAGCTTTCTTT.

V and J are TRBV7-2 and TRBJ1-2; 8 nucleotides agree with TRBD1. The CDR3 has 14 residues. CDR1 is SGHTA, CDR2 FQGNSA, per germline. V was clipped by 6 bases and J by 4 bases; unmatched bases: 7. CDR3: CASSYRGSRYGYTF. For the CDR3, the DNA is TGTGCCAGCAGTTACAGGGGGTCCCGCTATGGCTACACCTTC.

This CDR3 reads CASSLRTGEYEQYF. The CDR3 DNA is TGTGCCAGCAGCTTACGGACAGGAGAGTACGAGCAGTACTTC. The gene calls are TRBV7-8 and TRBJ2-7; TRBD1 aligns across 7 bases. In germline, CDR1 is SGHVS, CDR2 FQNEAQ. CDR3 length: 14 residues. J gave up 4 bases and V 2 bases, and 5 bases lay outside the gene matches.

CDR3 sequence (DNA): TGTGCCTGGAGTGCGTTCGGCGGGGAGCTGTTTTTT. Translation gives CAWSAFGGELFF. This chain connects TRBV30 to TRBJ2-2; D gene unclear. This CDR3 contains 12 residues. Germline V gives CDR1 GTSNPN, CDR2 SVGIG (reference sequence). V lost 1 base and J lost 7, with 7 bases in between. Supplemented by reference TRBV30 and TRBJ2-2, the full variable domain reads SQTIHQWPATLVQPVGSPLSLECTVEGTSNPNLYWYRQAAGRGLQLLFYSVGIGQISSEVPQNLSASRPQDRQFILSSKKLLLSDSGFYLCAWSAFGGELFFGEGSRLTVL.

This rearrangement joins TRBV19 to TRBJ2-5; 9 bases align to TRBD2. This CDR3 is built from 17 residues. The V gene end was trimmed by 5 bases and the J gene end by 5 bases; junction bases not matched to a gene: 15. The germline gives CDR1 LNHDA, CDR2 SQIVND (reference sequence). For the CDR3, the DNA is TGTGCCAGTAGTCAACATACCCCGGGACTAGCATCCGAGACCCAGTACTTC. Amino acids: CASSQHTPGLASETQYF.

The rearrangement joins TRBV21-1 to TRBJ1-2; TRBD1 was called by the table and not checked on the DNA. TRBV21-1 is labeled a pseudogene. The CDR3 extends over 16 amino acids. The CDR3 loop reads CASSKLTGGWDYGYTF. CDR3 bases: TGTGCCAGCAGCAAACTAACAGGGGGTTGGGACTATGGCTACACCTTC.

The chain has TRBV5-1 and TRBJ2-2; D is ambiguous. This CDR3 contains 16 residues. CDR1 and CDR2 from the germline V gene are SGHRS and YFSETQ. Trimming removed 1 base at V and 0 bases at J, with 10 bases between. CDR3 protein: CASSLPVTANTGELFF. CDR3 DNA sequence: TGCGCCAGCAGCTTGCCAGTGACTGCGAACACCGGGGAGCTGTTTTTT.

V and J are TRBV7-9 and TRBJ2-5; 8 bases agree with TRBD2. The CDR3 runs 17 residues. Per germline, CDR1 SEHNR and CDR2 FQNEAQ (reference sequence). V lost 0 bases to trimming and J lost 0 bases; unmatched junction nucleotides: 6. CDR3 DNA sequence: TGTGCCAGCAGCTTAGCCGCAGCGGGGGCCCACCAAGAGACCCAGTACTTC. The encoded protein is CASSLAAAGAHQETQYF.